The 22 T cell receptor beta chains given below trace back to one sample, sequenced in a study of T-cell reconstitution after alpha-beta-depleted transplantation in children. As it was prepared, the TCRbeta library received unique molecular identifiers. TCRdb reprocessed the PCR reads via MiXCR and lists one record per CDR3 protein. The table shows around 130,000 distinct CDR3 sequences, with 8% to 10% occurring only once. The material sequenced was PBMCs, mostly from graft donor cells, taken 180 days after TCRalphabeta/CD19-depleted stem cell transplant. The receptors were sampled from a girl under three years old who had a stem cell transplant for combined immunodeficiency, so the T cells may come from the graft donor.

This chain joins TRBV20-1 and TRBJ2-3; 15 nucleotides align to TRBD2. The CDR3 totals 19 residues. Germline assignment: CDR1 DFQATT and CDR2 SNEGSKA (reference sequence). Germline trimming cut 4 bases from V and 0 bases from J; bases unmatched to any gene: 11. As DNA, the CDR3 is TGCAGTGCTACCAACAGGGGACTAGCGGGAGGCCCTAGCACAGATACGCAGTATTTT. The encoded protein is CSATNRGLAGGPSTDTQYF.

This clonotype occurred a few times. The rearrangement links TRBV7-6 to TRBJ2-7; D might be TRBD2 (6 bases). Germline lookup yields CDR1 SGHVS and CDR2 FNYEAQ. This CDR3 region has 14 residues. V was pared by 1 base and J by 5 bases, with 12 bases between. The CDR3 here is CASSLGRVQDEQYF. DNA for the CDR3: TGTGCCAGCAGCTTAGGGAGGGTACAGGACGAGCAGTACTTC.

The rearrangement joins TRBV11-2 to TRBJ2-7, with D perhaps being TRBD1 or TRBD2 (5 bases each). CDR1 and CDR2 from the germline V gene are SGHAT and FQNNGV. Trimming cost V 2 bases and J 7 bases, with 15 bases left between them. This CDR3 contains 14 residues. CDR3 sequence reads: CASSLIRGAGEQYF. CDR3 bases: TGTGCCAGCAGCTTAATACGGGGCGCAGGAGAGCAGTACTTC.

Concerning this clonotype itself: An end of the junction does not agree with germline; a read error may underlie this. CDR3 DNA sequence: TGTGCCAGAAGCCAAGGCCCAGGGACTAGCGGGAGATGGGGGGAGACCCAGTACTTC. Protein: CARSQGPGTSGRWGETQYF. The V and J genes are TRBV3-1 and TRBJ2-5; 14 bases fit TRBD2. The CDR3 is made up of 19 amino acids. Germline V lookup: CDR1 LGHDT, CDR2 YNNKEL (reference sequence).

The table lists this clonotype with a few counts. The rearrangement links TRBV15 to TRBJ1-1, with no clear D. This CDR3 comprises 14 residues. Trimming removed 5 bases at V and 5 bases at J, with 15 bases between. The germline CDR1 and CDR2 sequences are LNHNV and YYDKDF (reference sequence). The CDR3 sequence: CATSPWTRETEAFF. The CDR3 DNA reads TGTGCCACCAGCCCTTGGACGAGAGAGACTGAAGCTTTCTTT.

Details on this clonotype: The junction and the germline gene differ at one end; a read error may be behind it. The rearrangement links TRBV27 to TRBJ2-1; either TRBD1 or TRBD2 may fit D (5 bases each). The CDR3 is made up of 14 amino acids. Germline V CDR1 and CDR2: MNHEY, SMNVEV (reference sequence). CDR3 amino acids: CASSFGTEINEQLF. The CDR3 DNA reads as TGTGCCAGCAGTTTCGGGACGGAAATCAATGAGCAGTTATTC.

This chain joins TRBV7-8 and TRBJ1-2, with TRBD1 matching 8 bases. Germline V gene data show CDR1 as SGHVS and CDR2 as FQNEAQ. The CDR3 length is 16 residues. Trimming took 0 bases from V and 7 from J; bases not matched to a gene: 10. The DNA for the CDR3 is TGTGCCAGCAGCTTAGCGCGGACAGGGTTTATGTCTGGCTACACCTTC. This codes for CASSLARTGFMSGYTF.

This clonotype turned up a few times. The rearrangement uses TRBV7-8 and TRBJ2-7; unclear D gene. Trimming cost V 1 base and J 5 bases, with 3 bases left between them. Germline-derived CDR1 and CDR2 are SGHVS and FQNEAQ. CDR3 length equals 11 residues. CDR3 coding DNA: TGTGCCAGCAGCTTAGAAGACGAGCAGTACTTC. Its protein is CASSLEDEQYF. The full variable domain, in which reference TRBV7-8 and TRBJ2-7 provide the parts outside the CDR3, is GAGVSQSPRYKVAKRGQDVALRCDPISGHVSLFWYQQALGQGPEFLTYFQNEAQLDKSGLPSDRFFAERPEGSVSTLKIQRTQQEDSAVYLCASSLEDEQYFGPGTRLTVT.

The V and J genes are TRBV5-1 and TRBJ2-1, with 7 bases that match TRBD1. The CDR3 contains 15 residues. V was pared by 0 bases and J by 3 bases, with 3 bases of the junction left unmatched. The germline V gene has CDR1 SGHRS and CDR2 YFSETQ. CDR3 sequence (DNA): TGCGCCAGCAGCTTGGGACAGGGTGGCTACAATGAGCAGTTCTTC. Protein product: CASSLGQGGYNEQFF. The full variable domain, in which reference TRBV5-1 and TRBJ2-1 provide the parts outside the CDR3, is KAGVTQTPRYLIKTRGQQVTLSCSPISGHRSVSWYQQTPGQGLQFLFEYFSETQRNKGNFPGRFSGRQFSNSRSEMNVSTLELGDSALYLCASSLGQGGYNEQFFGPGTRLTVL.

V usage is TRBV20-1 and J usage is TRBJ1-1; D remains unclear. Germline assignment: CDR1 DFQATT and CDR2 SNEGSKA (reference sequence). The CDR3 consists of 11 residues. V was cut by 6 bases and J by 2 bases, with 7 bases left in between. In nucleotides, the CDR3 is TGCAGTGCCCATGGAAACACTGAAGCTTTCTTT. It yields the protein CSAHGNTEAFF.

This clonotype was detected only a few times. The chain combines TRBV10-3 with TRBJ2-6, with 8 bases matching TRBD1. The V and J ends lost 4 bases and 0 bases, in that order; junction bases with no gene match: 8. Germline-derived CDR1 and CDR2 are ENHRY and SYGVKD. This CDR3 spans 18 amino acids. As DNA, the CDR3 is TGTGCCATCAGTGGGGGGACAGGCCGGGGCTCTGGGGCCAACGTCCTGACTTTC. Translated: CAISGGTGRGSGANVLTF.

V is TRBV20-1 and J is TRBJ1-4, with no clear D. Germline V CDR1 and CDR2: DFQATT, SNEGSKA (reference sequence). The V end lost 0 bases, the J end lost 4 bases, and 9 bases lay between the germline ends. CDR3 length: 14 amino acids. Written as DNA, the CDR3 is TGCAGTGCTAGAGATTATGCTATTAATGAAAAACTGTTTTTT. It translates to CSARDYAINEKLFF.

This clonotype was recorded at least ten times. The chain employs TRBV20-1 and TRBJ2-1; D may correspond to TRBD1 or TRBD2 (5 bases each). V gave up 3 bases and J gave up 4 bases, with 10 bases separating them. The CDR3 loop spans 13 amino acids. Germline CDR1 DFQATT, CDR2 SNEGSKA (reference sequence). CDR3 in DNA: TGCAGTGCTAGCGGGACGCCGTACAATGAGCAGTTCTTC. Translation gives CSASGTPYNEQFF.

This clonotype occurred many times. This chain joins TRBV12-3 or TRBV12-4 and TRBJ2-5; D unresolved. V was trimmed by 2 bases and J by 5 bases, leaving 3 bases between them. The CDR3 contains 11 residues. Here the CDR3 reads CASSLSETQYF. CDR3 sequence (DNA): TGTGCCAGCAGTTTAAGTGAGACCCAGTACTTC.

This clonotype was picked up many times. CDR3 sequence (DNA): TGCGCCAGCAGCTTGGAAGGGATGACTAGCGGGAGTGTTGATACGCAGTATTTT. Protein: CASSLEGMTSGSVDTQYF. The chain joins TRBV5-1 to TRBJ2-3, with TRBD2 identical over 12 bases. V was pared by 0 bases and J by 6 bases, with 11 bases of the junction left unmatched. The CDR3 is made up of 18 amino acids. Germline CDR1 reads SGHRS; CDR2 reads YFSETQ. Based on the CDR3 plus reference TRBV5-1 and TRBJ2-3, the full variable domain is KAGVTQTPRYLIKTRGQQVTLSCSPISGHRSVSWYQQTPGQGLQFLFEYFSETQRNKGNFPGRFSGRQFSNSRSEMNVSTLELGDSALYLCASSLEGMTSGSVDTQYFGPGTRLTVL.

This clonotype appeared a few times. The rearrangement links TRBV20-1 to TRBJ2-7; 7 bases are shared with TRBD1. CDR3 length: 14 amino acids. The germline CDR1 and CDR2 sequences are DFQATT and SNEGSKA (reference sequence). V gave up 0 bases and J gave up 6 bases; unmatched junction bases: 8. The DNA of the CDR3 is TGCAGTGCTAGAGATGCCGGGACAGCCGTCGAGCAGTACTTC. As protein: CSARDAGTAVEQYF.

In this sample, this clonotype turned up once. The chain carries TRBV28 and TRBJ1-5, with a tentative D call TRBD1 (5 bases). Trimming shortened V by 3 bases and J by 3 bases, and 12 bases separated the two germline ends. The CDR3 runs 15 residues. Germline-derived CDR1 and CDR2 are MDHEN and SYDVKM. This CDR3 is CASSLGGGDNQPQHF. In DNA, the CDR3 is TGTGCCAGCAGTTTGGGGGGAGGAGACAATCAGCCCCAGCATTTT.

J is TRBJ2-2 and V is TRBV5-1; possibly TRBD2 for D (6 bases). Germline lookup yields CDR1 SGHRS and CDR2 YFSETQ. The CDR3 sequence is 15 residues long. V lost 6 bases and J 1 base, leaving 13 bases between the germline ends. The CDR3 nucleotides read TGCGCCAGCACGACGGAGGGCTGGAACACCGGGGAGCTGTTTTTT. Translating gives CASTTEGWNTGELFF.

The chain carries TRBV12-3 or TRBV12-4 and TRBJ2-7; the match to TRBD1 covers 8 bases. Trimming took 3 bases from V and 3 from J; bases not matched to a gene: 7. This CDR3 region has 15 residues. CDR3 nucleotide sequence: TGTGCCAGCAGTTTGGGTCCGGGACAGGTCTACGAGCAGTACTTC. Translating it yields CASSLGPGQVYEQYF.

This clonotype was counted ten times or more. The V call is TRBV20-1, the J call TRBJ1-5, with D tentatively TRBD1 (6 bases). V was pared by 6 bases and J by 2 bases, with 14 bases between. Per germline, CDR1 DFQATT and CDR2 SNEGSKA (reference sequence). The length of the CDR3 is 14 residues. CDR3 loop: CSATTGRGNQPQHF. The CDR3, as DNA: TGCAGTGCCACAACAGGGAGGGGCAATCAGCCCCAGCATTTT.

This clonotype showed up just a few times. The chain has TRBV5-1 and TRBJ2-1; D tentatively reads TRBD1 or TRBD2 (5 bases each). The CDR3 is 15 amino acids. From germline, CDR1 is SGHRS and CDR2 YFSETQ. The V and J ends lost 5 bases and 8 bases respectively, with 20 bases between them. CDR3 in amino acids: CASSLGPPPEYEQFF. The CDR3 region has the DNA TGCGCCAGCAGTCTGGGACCGCCCCCCGAATATGAGCAGTTCTTC.

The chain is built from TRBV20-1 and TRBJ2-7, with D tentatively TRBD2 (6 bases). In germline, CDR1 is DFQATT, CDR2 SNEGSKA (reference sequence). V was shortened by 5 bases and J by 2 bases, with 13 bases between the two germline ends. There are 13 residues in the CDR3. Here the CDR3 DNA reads TGCAGTGCTCGCCGGGACTTCCCCTACGAGCAGTACTTC. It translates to CSARRDFPYEQYF.